This T cell receptor beta chain was sequenced in a study of shared clonotypes between healthy human individuals. For sorted subsets, approximately 0.2 ug DNA per replicate equaled 30,000 or so T cell genomes. Assay: immunoSEQ multiplex PCR; the TCRdb copy retains only in-frame clones and omits some. The sample carries under 2,000,000 clones, about 94% recorded once. Naive-designated CD8 cells lacked CD45RO, were positively enriched for CCR7, and omitted terminally differentiated effector memory CD45RA+ cells. The specimen was naive CD8+ T cells sorted from blood. The source of this sequence is a man between 18 and 29 years old in good health.

The CDR3 loop is CASSLPPATSTDTQYF. The DNA of the CDR3 is TGCGCCAGCAGCCTACCTCCCGCAACTAGCACAGATACGCAGTATTTT. The chain carries TRBV5-1 and TRBJ2-3; unclear D gene. CDR3 length: 16 amino acids. Germline CDR1 SGHRS, CDR2 YFSETQ. With 4 bases removed from V and 0 bases from J, the gap between germline ends came to 15 bases.